The clone carrying this TCR beta chain appeared once. These data are taken from a study of blood T cell repertoires in COVID-19. Study-wide background: COVID-19 samples from acute and convalescent phases originated in the United States, Italy and Spain. PBMCs, B-cell-depleted T cells, or T cells provided the cDNA or gDNA that made up the material.

In the authors' methods: From reference gene primer amplification, estimates of nucleated cell counts were derived. Sequencing used immunoSEQ multiplex PCR; TCRdb keeps in-frame clones, though not all of them. Clonal size and the V and J genes are those of that table, whereas D and trimming came from the DNA. In the table there are around 70,000 clones, 80% to 90% of which are singletons. The CDR3 consists of 14 residues. V gave up 0 bases and J gave up 5 bases; unmatched junction bases: 4. Germline V gene lookup returns CDR1 SGHNT and CDR2 YYREEE (reference sequence). Sequenced material: peripheral blood. The chain is built from TRBV5-4 and TRBJ1-1, with 7 nucleotides matching TRBD1. This TCR was recovered from a woman under 30 with acute or convalescent COVID-19. CDR3 loop: CASSLGQGRTEAFF. DNA of the CDR3: TGTGCCAGCAGCTTGGGACAGGGAAGGACTGAAGCTTTCTTT.